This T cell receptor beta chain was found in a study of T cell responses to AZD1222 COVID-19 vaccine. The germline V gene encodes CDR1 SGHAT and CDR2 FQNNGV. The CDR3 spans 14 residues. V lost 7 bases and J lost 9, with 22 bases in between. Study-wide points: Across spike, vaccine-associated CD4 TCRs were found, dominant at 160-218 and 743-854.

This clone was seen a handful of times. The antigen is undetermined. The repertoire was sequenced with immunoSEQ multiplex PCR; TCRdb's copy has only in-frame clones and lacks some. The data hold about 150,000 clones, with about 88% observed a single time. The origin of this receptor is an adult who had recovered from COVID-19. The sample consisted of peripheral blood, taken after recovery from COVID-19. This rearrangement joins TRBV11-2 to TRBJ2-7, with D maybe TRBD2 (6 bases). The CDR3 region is CASTLEWGESGQYF. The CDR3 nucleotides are TGTGCCAGCACTCTAGAATGGGGGGAGAGTGGGCAGTACTTC.